The clone carrying this T cell receptor beta chain was detected only once. The antigen is unknown. There are 16 residues in the CDR3. CDR1 SGDLS and CDR2 YYNGEE come from the germline V gene. V shed 4 bases and J 2 bases; nucleotides not matched to a gene: 9. Sequencing targeted expressed TCRB transcripts, as all isolated RNA had been reverse transcribed. The protocol was immunoSEQ multiplex PCR, while the TCRdb copy is restricted to in-frame clones and leaves out a portion. In the table there are more than 95,000 clones, 28% of which are singletons. It was one heparinised blood draw, averaging approximately 100 mL, that each donor gave. Stem cell-like memory, regulatory, central memory and naive CD4+ cells were sorted via CD45RO/CCR7/CD25/CD127/CD95/CD27. Over 95% purity was reached by all sorted populations. This entry belongs to a study of beta chain features in type 1 diabetes. Points from the study as a whole: In every one of the four CD4+ subsets, TCRB CDR3s were moderately but significantly shorter in Type 1 diabetes patients. cDNA-based sequencing might over-represent cells highly expressing TCR.

This clonotype was sampled from a woman aged 18-30 years with type 1 diabetes. Sequencing was performed on central memory CD4+ T cells from blood. The J gene is TRBJ2-3, the V gene TRBV9, with 8 bases lining up with TRBD1. This CDR3 is CASSNRRTGFTDTQYF. For the CDR3, the DNA is TGTGCCAGCAGCAACAGACGGACAGGGTTCACAGATACGCAGTATTTT.